This section outlines one TCR beta chain sequence together with its context. These data belong to a study of Ad26.COV2.S vaccination and SARS-CoV-2 variants. Sequencing used immunoSEQ multiplex PCR; TCRdb keeps in-frame clones, though not all of them. The table shows 330,000 or so clones, with 85% to 90% occurring only once. CDR1 and CDR2 (germline): MNHEY, SVGEGT. This CDR3 is built from 15 residues. The V gene lost 4 bases and the J gene lost 2 bases, with 14 bases spanning the gap. Treatment meaning: approximately 18 received Ad26.COV2.S at low or high dose, single or two shots; about 5 received placebo; per-sample allocation not given. It was on day 63 after the first vaccine or placebo injection that samples were taken.

This chain uses TRBV6-2 or TRBV6-3 with TRBJ1-1; D gene unclear. The sequencing here drew on peripheral blood, taken in a trial of Ad26.COV2.S vaccine versus placebo. This TCR was sampled from a person between 18 and 60 years old who received the Ad26.COV2.S COVID-19 vaccine or a placebo. The CDR3 coding sequence is TGTGCCAGCAGTTGGGGTTCTGGGCAAAACACTGAAGCTTTCTTT. Protein sequence: CASSWGSGQNTEAFF.